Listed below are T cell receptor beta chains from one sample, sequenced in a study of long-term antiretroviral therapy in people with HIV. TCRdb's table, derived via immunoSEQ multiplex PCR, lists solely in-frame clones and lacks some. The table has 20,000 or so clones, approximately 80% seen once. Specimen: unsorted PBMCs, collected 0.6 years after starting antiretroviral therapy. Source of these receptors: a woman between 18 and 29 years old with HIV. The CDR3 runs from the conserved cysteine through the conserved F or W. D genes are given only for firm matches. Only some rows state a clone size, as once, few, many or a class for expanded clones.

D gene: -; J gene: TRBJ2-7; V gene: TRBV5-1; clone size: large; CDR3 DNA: TGCGCCAGCAGCATTCCCCTAACCCCCAACGAGCAGTACTTC; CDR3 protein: CASSIPLTPNEQYF
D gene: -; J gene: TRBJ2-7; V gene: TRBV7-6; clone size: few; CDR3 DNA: TGTGCCAGCAGCTCCGCAGGGGAGGGGTACGAGCAGTACTTC; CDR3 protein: CASSSAGEGYEQYF
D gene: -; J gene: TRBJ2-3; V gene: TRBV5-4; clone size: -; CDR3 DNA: TGTGCCAGCAGCTTAGATTGGGGGGATGATACGCAGTATTTT; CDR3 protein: CASSLDWGDDTQYF
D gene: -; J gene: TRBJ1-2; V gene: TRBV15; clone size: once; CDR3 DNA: TGTGCCACCAGCAGAGGAACAGGGTATGGCTACACCTTC; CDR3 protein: CATSRGTGYGYTF
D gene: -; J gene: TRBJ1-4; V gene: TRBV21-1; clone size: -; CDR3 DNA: TGTGCCAGCAGCCGGGACAGGGGAAGTGAAAAACTGTTTTTT; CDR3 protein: CASSRDRGSEKLFF
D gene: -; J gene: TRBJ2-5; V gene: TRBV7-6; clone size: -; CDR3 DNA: TGTGCCAGCAGCCCCGTCCTGTCGGGAGAGACCCAGTACTTC; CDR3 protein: CASSPVLSGETQYF
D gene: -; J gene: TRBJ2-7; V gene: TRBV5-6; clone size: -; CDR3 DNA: TGTGCCAGCAGCTTGGCGGGCAGATCCTACGAGCAGTACTTC; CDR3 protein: CASSLAGRSYEQYF
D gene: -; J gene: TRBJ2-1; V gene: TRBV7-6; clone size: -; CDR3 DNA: TGTGCCAGCAGCGCAGAAGCGGTCTCCTACAATGAGCAGTTCTTC; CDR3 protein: CASSAEAVSYNEQFF
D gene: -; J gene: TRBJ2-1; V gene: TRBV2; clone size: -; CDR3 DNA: TGTGCCAGCAGCCTCGGGGCGTACAATGAGCAGTTCTTC; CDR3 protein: CASSLGAYNEQFF
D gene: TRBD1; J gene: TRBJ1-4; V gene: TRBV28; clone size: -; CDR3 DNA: TGTGCCAGCAGTTTAGGGACAGGGAGGAGTGAAAAACTGTTTTTT; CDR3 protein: CASSLGTGRSEKLFF
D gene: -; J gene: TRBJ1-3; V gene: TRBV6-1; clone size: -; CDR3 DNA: TGTGCCAGCAGTGAAGTGGGCGCTATCTCTGGAAACACCATATATTTT; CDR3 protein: CASSEVGAISGNTIYF
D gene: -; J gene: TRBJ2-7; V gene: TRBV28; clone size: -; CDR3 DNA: TGTGCCAGCAGGCTAGAAGGGAAGGCCTACGAGCAGTACTTC; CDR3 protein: CASRLEGKAYEQYF
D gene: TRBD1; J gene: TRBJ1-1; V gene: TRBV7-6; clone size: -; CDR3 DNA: TGTGCCAGCAGCCGGACAGGGGCCGCTGACACTGAAGCTTTCTTT; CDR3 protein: CASSRTGAADTEAFF
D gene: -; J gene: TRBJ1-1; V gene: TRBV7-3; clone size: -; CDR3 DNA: TGTGCCAGCAGCTTAGGCCAGAACACTGAAGCTTTCTTT; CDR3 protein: CASSLGQNTEAFF
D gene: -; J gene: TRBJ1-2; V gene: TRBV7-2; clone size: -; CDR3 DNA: TGTGCCAGCAGCTTAACCGGGCACTACCATTATGGCTACACCTTC; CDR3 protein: CASSLTGHYHYGYTF
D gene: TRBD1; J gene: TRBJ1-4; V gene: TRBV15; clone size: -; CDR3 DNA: TGTGCCACCAGCAGAGTGCCCGGGACAGGGGGCGAAAAACTGTTTTTT; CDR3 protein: CATSRVPGTGGEKLFF
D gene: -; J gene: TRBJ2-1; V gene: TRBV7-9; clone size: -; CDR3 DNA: TGTGCCAGCAGCGGGGGACTTGTGCGTGAGCAGTTCTTC; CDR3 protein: CASSGGLVREQFF
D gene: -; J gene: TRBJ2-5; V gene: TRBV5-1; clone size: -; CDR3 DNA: TGCGCCAGCAGCTTGCTCGGGCGGCCCGAAGAGACCCAGTACTTC; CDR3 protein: CASSLLGRPEETQYF
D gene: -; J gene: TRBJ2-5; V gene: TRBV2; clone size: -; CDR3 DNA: TGTGCCAGCAGCCGGGAGCTCCAAGAGACCCAGTACTTC; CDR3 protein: CASSRELQETQYF
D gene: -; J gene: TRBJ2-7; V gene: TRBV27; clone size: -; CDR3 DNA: TGTGCCAGCAGTTCGGTACCGGGACAAAGCGAGCAGTACTTC; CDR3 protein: CASSSVPGQSEQYF
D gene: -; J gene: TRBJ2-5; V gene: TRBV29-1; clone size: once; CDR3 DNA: TGCAGCGTTGTCGTTAGACCCCCCCAAGAGACCCAGTACTTC; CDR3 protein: CSVVVRPPQETQYF
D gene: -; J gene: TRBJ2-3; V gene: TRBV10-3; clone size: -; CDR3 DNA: TGTGCCATCAGTGAGTCGGTGGATACGCAGTATTTT; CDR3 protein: CAISESVDTQYF
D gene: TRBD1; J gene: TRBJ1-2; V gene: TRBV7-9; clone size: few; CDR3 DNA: TGTGCCAGCAATGGACAGGGCTATGGCTACACCTTC; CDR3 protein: CASNGQGYGYTF
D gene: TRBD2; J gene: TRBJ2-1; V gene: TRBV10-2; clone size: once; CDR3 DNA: TGCGCCAGCAGTACAGCGGGAGCATCGGGCAATGAGCAGTTCTTC; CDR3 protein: CASSTAGASGNEQFF
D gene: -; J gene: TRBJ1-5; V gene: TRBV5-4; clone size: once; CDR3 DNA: TGTGCCAGCAGCTTGCAGGGCTATAGCAATCAGCCCCAGCATTTT; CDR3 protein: CASSLQGYSNQPQHF
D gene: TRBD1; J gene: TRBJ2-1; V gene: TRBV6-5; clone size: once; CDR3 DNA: TGTGCCAGCAAGGGGGCTAATGGCTACAATGAGCAGTTCTTC; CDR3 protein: CASKGANGYNEQFF
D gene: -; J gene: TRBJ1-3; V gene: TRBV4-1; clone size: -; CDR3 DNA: TGCGCCAGCAGCCAAGAGGGCCCCGGGAGGTTTGGAAACACCATATATTTT; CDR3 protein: CASSQEGPGRFGNTIYF
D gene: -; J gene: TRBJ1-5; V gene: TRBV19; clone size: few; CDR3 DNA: TGTGCCAGTAGTTCGGACGGCTTTTATAGCAATCAGCCCCAGCATTTT; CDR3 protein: CASSSDGFYSNQPQHF
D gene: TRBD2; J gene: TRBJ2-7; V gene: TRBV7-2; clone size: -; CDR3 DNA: TGTGCCAGCAGCTGGACTAGCGGGGTATACGAGCAGTACTTC; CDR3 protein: CASSWTSGVYEQYF
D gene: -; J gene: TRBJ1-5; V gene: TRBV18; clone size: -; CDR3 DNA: TGTGCCAGCTCACCCGCCGGGGCAGATGGGCCCCAGCATTTT; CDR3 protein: CASSPAGADGPQHF
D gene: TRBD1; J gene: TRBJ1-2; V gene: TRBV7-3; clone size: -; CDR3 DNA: TGTGCCAGCAGCCCAAGCCCGGACAGGATTTATGGCTACACCTTC; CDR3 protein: CASSPSPDRIYGYTF
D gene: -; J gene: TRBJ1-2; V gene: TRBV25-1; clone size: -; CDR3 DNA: TGTGCCAGCAGAAAACAGGGACGAGGCGGCTACACCTTC; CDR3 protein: CASRKQGRGGYTF
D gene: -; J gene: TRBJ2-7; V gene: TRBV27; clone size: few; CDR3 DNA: TGTGCCAGCAGTTTCACAGGGCGACCCTACGAGCAGTACTTC; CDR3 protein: CASSFTGRPYEQYF
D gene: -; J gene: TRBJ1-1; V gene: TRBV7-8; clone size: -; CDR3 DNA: TGTGCCAGCGCAACGAGGGGGTGGCTCACTGAAGCTTTCTTT; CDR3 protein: CASATRGWLTEAFF
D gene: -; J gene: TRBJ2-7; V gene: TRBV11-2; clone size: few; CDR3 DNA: TGTGCCAGCAGCTGGCAGGGTGACTACGAGCAGTACTTC; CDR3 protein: CASSWQGDYEQYF
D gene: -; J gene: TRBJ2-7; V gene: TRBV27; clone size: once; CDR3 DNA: TGTGCCAGCAGTAAGCTGGCTACCCTAACCTACGAGCAGTACTTC; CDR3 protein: CASSKLATLTYEQYF
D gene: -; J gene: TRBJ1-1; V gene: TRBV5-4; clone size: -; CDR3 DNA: TGTGCCAGCAGCTTGGGAGGGGCAAGAGAGACTGAAGCTTTCTTT; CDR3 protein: CASSLGGARETEAFF
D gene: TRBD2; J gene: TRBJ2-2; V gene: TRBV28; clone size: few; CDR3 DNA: TGTGCCAGCAGTTTAAGACTAGCGGGAGTAACCGGGGAGCTGTTTTTT; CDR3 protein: CASSLRLAGVTGELFF
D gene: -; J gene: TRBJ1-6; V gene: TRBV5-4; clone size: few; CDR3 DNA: TGTGCCAGCAGCTTGGATTGGGCGCCAGGGAATTCACCCCTCCACTTT; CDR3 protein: CASSLDWAPGNSPLHF
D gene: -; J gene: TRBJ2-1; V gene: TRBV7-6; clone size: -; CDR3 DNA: TGTGCCAGCAGCGCCAGGAATGAGCAGTTCTTC; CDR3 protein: CASSARNEQFF
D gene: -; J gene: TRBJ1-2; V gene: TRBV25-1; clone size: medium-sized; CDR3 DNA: TGTGCCAGCAGTGGATGGGACTTCCGTAACTATGGCTACACCTTC; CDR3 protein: CASSGWDFRNYGYTF
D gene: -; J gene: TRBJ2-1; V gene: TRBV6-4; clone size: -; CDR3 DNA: TGTGCCAGCAGTGACGGGGTGAGTCGACACAATGAGCAGTTCTTC; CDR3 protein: CASSDGVSRHNEQFF
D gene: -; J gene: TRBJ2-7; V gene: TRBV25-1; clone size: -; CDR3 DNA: TGTGCCAGCAGTGAATATTTCCCGGGCGAGCAGTACTTC; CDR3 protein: CASSEYFPGEQYF
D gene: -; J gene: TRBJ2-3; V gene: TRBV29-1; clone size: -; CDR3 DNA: TGCAGCGTCGGGCAGGGTTTCGCAGATACGCAGTATTTT; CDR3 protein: CSVGQGFADTQYF
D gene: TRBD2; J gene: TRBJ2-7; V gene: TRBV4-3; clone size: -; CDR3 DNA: TGCGCCAGCAGCCACGGCGGGGGAGGGTCCTACGAGCAGTACTTC; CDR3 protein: CASSHGGGGSYEQYF
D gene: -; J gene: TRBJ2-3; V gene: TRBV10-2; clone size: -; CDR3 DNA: TGCGCCAGCAGGTATTACACAGATACGCAGTATTTT; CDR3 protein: CASRYYTDTQYF
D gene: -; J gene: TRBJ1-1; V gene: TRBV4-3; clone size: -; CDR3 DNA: TGCGCCAGCAGCCAAGACCTAGCGGGGTGGCAGGATATGAACACTGAAGCTTTCTTT; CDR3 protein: CASSQDLAGWQDMNTEAFF
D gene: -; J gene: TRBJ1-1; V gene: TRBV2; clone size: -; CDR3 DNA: TGTGCCAGCACGGGGGCCCGAGGAACTGAAGCTTTCTTT; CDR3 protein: CASTGARGTEAFF
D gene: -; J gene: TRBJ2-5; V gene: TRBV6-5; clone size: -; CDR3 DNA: TGTGCCAGCAGCCGCGACGGGCGAGAGACCCAGTACTTC; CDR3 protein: CASSRDGRETQYF
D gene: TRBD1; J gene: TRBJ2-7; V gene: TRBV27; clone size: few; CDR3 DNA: TGTGCCAGCAGTTCTCGACAGGGCTCCTACGAGCAGTACTTC; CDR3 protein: CASSSRQGSYEQYF
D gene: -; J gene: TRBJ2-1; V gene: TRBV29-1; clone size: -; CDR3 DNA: TGCAGCGTTGTAAGGAAGATGAGGGGTTCTAATGAGCAGTTCTTC; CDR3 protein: CSVVRKMRGSNEQFF
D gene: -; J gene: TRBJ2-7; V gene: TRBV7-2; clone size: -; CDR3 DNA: TGTGCCAGCAGCCGCGGACTCACTTACGAGCAGTACTTC; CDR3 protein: CASSRGLTYEQYF